One sample yielded the 18 T cell receptor beta chains listed below, sequenced in a study of ipilimumab plus nivolumab after autologous stem cell transplantation. The table came from immunoSEQ multiplex PCR; TCRdb's copy has only in-frame clones and leaves some out. Of 15,000 to 20,000 clones in the sample, 75% to 90% were seen once. Sequenced here: PBMCs, sampled in a trial of ipilimumab plus nivolumab as post-transplant consolidation. The receptors derive from a male donor with diffuse large B-cell lymphoma.

The rearrangement joins TRBV18 to TRBJ2-1, with unresolved D. The germline V gene has CDR1 KGHSH and CDR2 LQKENI. This CDR3 region has 12 residues. Trimming shortened V by 6 bases and J by 12 bases, and 15 bases separated the two germline ends. Here the CDR3 reads CASSLDTSAQFF. CDR3 DNA: TGTGCCAGCTCTCTCGACACGTCTGCGCAGTTCTTC.

J is TRBJ1-5 and V is TRBV2; 8 nucleotides match TRBD1. The V gene end was trimmed by 6 bases and the J gene end by 7 bases; junction bases not matched to a gene: 20. The CDR3 is made up of 18 amino acids. The germline gives CDR1 SNHLY, CDR2 FYNNEI. The CDR3 sequence is CASSPKGTGGRVKQPQHF. Here the CDR3 DNA reads TGTGCCAGCAGCCCCAAAGGGACAGGAGGGCGGGTGAAACAGCCCCAGCATTTT.

V and J are TRBV29-1 and TRBJ2-6, with D perhaps matching TRBD1 (6 bases). Trimming removed 4 bases at V and 2 bases at J, with 9 bases between. The germline gives CDR1 SQVTM, CDR2 ANQGSEA. The CDR3 has 14 residues. CDR3 region: CSVVTGPGANVLTF. CDR3 sequence (DNA): TGCAGCGTTGTAACAGGGCCTGGGGCCAACGTCCTGACTTTC.

The rearrangement links TRBV7-9 to TRBJ2-4; D assignment may be TRBD1 or TRBD2 (6 bases each). The CDR3 consists of 14 residues. Per germline, CDR1 SEHNR and CDR2 FQNEAQ (reference sequence). The V end lost 3 bases, the J end lost 9 bases, and 15 bases lay between the germline ends. CDR3 coding DNA: TGTGCCAGCAGCTTCAATTCAGGGGAGGCCATTCAGTACTTC. This encodes CASSFNSGEAIQYF. Supplemented by reference TRBV7-9 and TRBJ2-4, the full variable domain reads DTGVSQNPRHKITKRGQNVTFRCDPISEHNRLYWYRQTLGQGPEFLTYFQNEAQLEKSRLLSDRFSAERPKGSFSTLEIQRTEQGDSAMYLCASSFNSGEAIQYFGAGTRLSVL.

The gene calls are TRBV7-9 and TRBJ1-2; 9 bases align to TRBD1. V shed 6 bases, J shed 7 bases, and the junction held 9 bases outside the gene matches. CDR3 length: 14 amino acids. Germline V CDR1 and CDR2: SEHNR, FQNEAQ (reference sequence). The CDR3 here is CASRLTGGKVGYTF. CDR3 DNA: TGTGCCAGCAGGCTAACAGGGGGCAAGGTTGGCTACACCTTC.

This rearrangement joins TRBV11-2 to TRBJ1-1, with D hard to call. V was cut by 2 bases and J by 3 bases, with 10 bases left in between. CDR1 is SGHAT and CDR2 is FQNNGV in the germline V gene. The CDR3 is 14 amino acids. CDR3 sequence reads: CASSLSRFHTEAFF. The DNA for the CDR3 is TGTGCCAGCAGCTTAAGTAGGTTTCACACTGAAGCTTTCTTT.

V gene TRBV6-1 combines with J gene TRBJ2-3; 7 bases agree with TRBD2. The CDR3 extends over 17 amino acids. The germline V gene has CDR1 MNHNS and CDR2 SASEGT. J gave up 1 base and V 2 bases, and 9 bases lay outside the gene matches. The CDR3 loop is CASSERLSGVGTDTQYF. In DNA, the CDR3 is TGTGCCAGCAGTGAAAGGCTGAGCGGGGTTGGCACAGATACGCAGTATTTT.

The rearrangement uses TRBV5-4 and TRBJ1-2, with unresolved D. The CDR3 has 12 residues. Per the germline V gene, CDR1 is SGHNT and CDR2 is YYREEE (reference sequence). Between the trimmed V and J ends, which lost 4 bases and 8 bases, there was a span of 12 bases. In DNA form, the CDR3 reads TGTGCCAGCAGCGACACGCCGGAGGGCTACACCTTC. It specifies CASSDTPEGYTF.

This chain joins TRBV7-9 and TRBJ1-1; the D gene is possibly TRBD1 (5 bases). The CDR3 loop spans 15 amino acids. The V end lost 0 bases, the J end lost 0 bases, and 8 bases lay between the germline ends. Germline assignment: CDR1 SEHNR and CDR2 FQNEAQ (reference sequence). The CDR3 protein is CASSLARQMNTEAFF. In DNA, the CDR3 is TGTGCCAGCAGCTTAGCTCGACAGATGAACACTGAAGCTTTCTTT.

The V call is TRBV7-9, the J call TRBJ2-7; D is perhaps TRBD1 (6 bases). The length of the CDR3 is 14 residues. The germline gives CDR1 SEHNR, CDR2 FQNEAQ (reference sequence). V dropped 3 bases and J dropped 5 bases, with 14 bases sitting between them. CDR3 DNA sequence: TGTGCCAGCAGCTTTAGGCAGGGGAAGGACGAGCAGTACTTC. Amino acid sequence: CASSFRQGKDEQYF.

The chain is built from TRBV4-1 and TRBJ2-2; D not certain. The CDR3 loop spans 16 amino acids. Germline lookup yields CDR1 MGHRA and CDR2 YSYEKL. V was clipped by 0 bases and J by 1 base, with 9 bases between them. For the CDR3, the DNA is TGCGCCAGCAGCCAAGATCCCTCAGGGAACACCGGGGAGCTGTTTTTT. Its translation is CASSQDPSGNTGELFF.

The chain links TRBV7-6 to TRBJ2-1, with D possibly matching TRBD2 (6 bases). Germline V gene sequence: CDR1 SGHVS, CDR2 FNYEAQ. CDR3 length: 14 residues. V was trimmed by 0 bases and J by 7 bases, leaving 10 bases between them. CDR3 coding DNA: TGTGCCAGCAGCTTAGCAGGAGGGATTAATGAGCAGTTCTTC. Translating it yields CASSLAGGINEQFF.

The chain uses TRBV9 and TRBJ1-1; no reliable D call. Germline CDR1 reads SGDLS; CDR2 reads YYNGEE. The V and J ends lost 0 bases and 0 bases respectively, with 18 bases between them. The CDR3 consists of 18 residues. This CDR3 is CASSVATLLPKMNTEAFF. The CDR3 bases are TGTGCCAGCAGCGTAGCTACCCTACTCCCCAAAATGAACACTGAAGCTTTCTTT.

CDR3 bases: TGTGCCAGCAGTTCCCAGACAGGTACAGGTGAGCAGTTCTTC. This sequence encodes CASSSQTGTGEQFF. The chain combines TRBV6-6 with TRBJ2-1; possible D gene TRBD1, 6 bases. This CDR3 is built from 14 residues. V lost 4 bases and J 9 bases, leaving 16 bases between the germline ends. From germline, CDR1 is MNHNY and CDR2 SVGAGI (reference sequence).

This clone has only a few counts. The chain couples TRBV5-1 to TRBJ1-2, with TRBD1 matching 9 bases. The germline V gene has CDR1 SGHRS and CDR2 YFSETQ. This CDR3 has 15 amino acids. J gave up 6 bases and V 4 bases, and 10 bases lay outside the gene matches. The CDR3 spells CASSHPFDRGDGYTF. The CDR3 DNA sequence: TGCGCCAGCAGCCACCCTTTTGACAGGGGGGATGGCTACACCTTC.

The chain joins TRBV19 to TRBJ1-2; TRBD1 aligns across 9 bases. The germline V gene encodes CDR1 LNHDA and CDR2 SQIVND (reference sequence). The CDR3 has 14 residues. Unmatched junction bases numbered 3, after V lost 5 bases and J lost 2 bases. The CDR3 sequence is CASSPTGGNYGYTF. Here the CDR3 DNA reads TGTGCCAGTAGTCCGACAGGGGGAAACTATGGCTACACCTTC.

The chain uses TRBV11-1 and TRBJ2-2, with D possibly TRBD2 on 6 matching bases. The V gene lost 5 bases and the J gene lost 3 bases, with 10 bases spanning the gap. CDR1 and CDR2 from the germline V gene are SGHAT and FQDESV (reference sequence). The CDR3 sequence is 14 residues long. The CDR3 DNA reads TGTGCCAGCAGCAAGGACTACGACACCGGGGAGCTGTTTTTT. Protein: CASSKDYDTGELFF.

The gene calls are TRBV5-1 and TRBJ2-3; no clear D gene. This CDR3 comprises 15 residues. CDR1 SGHRS and CDR2 YFSETQ come from the germline V gene. The ends were cut back, 4 bases at V and 2 bases at J, with 14 bases in the middle. Written as DNA, the CDR3 is TGCGCCAGCAGCACCCGACATGGGCACACAGATACGCAGTATTTT. It yields the protein CASSTRHGHTDTQYF.